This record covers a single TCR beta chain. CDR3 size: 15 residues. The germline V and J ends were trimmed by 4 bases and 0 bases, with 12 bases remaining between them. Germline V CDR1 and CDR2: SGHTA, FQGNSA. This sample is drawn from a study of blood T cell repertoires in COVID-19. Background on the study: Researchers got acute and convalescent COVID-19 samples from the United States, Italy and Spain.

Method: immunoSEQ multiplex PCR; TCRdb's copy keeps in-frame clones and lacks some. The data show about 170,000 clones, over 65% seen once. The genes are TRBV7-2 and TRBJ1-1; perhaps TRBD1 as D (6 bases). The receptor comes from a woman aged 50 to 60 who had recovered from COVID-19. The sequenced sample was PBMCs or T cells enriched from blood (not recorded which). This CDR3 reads CASSSQGQMNTEAFF. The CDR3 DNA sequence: TGTGCCAGCAGCTCCCAAGGACAGATGAACACTGAAGCTTTCTTT.